This TCR beta chain was observed in a study of blood T cell repertoires in COVID-19. V lost 0 bases and J lost 7, with 26 bases in between. The CDR3 runs 19 residues. Germline lookup yields CDR1 MNHEY and CDR2 SVGEGT. This clone was recorded only once. TCRdb's copy holds only in-frame clones and misses some; the assay was immunoSEQ multiplex PCR. The sample includes over 250,000 clones, 75% to 95% of them seen just once. The J gene is TRBJ2-3, the V gene TRBV6-2 or TRBV6-3; weak D call: TRBD2 (6 bases). The sample was peripheral blood. The source is a person aged 18-30 years with COVID-19, enrolled during active disease. The CDR3 sequence: CASSYSSSMGGRERNTQYF. The CDR3 nucleotides read TGTGCCAGCAGTTACTCGAGCTCCATGGGGGGACGGGAGAGAAATACGCAGTATTTT.